The T cell receptor (beta chain) described here comes from a study of blood T cells in healthy people across ages. At least 7 million PBMCs were isolated per sample. Losses at the gene ends were 6 bases for V and 7 bases for J; bases not matched to a gene: 7. This CDR3 comprises 14 residues. The germline gives CDR1 SGHTA, CDR2 FQGNSA. Primers used in a second PCR of about 7 to 12 cycles were a sample-barcoded 5' primer and a J-beta primer mix. TCRdb reprocessed the 5' RACE reads with MiXCR, giving one entry per CDR3 protein. This sample has about 970,000 distinct CDR3 sequences; just over 50% occur once, and the top ten carry about 21%. This clonotype was seen only once.

The sequenced sample consisted of blood. This clonotype was obtained from an older woman in good health. This chain uses TRBV7-2 with TRBJ2-1; TRBD2 agrees at 9 bases. The CDR3 here is CASRTNAGGNEQFF. The CDR3 bases are TGTGCCAGCAGGACTAATGCGGGAGGGAATGAGCAGTTCTTC.